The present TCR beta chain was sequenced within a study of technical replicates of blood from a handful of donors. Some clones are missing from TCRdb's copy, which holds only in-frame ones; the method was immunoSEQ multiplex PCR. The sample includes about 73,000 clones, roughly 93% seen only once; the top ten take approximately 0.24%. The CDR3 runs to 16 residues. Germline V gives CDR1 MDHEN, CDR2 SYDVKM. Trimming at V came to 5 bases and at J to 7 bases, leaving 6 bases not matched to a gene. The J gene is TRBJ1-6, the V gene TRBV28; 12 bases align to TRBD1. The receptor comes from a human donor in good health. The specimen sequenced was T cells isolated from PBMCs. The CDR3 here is CASSEGDRGLNSPLHF. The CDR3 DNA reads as TGTGCCAGCAGTGAAGGGGACAGGGGGCTGAATTCACCCCTCCACTTT. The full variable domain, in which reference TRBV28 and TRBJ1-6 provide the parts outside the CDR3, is DVKVTQSSRYLVKRTGEKVFLECVQDMDHENMFWYRQDPGLGLRLIYFSYDVKMKEKGDIPEGYSVSREKKERFSLILESASTNQTSMYLCASSEGDRGLNSPLHFGNGTRLTVT.